This T cell receptor beta chain was captured in a study of memory CD4+ T cells and cytomegalovirus serostatus (dated by TCRdb to between 2019 and 2020). Regarding the complete study: The 33 healthy Belgian adults in the cohort included 9 who were CMV seropositive and roughly 25 who were CMV seronegative. CD4+ memory TCRbeta repertoires of a Belgian cohort with known cytomegalovirus serostatus were sequenced in order to replicate a published TCR-based CMV serostatus classifier. What the research found in general, with its limitations: CMV serostatus prediction reached a median bootstrapped AUC of 0.95 with the original framework and over 0.8 with a US-trained random forest. Only CD4+CD45RO+ memory cells were sequenced, in contrast to the original study, which included naive and memory CD4+ and CD8+ populations. The results were interpreted as suggesting that the CMV-associated TCR signature is largely present in the CD4+ memory repertoire. Of around 160 previously reported CMV-associated TCRbeta sequences, 67 appeared in the CD4+ memory repertoires, each in one to five individuals. A median bootstrapped AUC of 0.95 with a 95% CI of 0.76-1.00 was achieved on the Belgian cohort by the original-framework classifier.

CDR1 and CDR2 are read off the germline V gene as SGHDT and YYEEEE. The V and J ends are trimmed by 1 base and 4 bases, leaving 13 bases between them. From the cysteine up to the phenylalanine, the CDR3 has a length of 15 residues. The kept DNA is CDR3 alone, 45 bases in frame from the first base. As concerns this clone: Its antigen remains unidentified. Base qualities are missing; no much larger clone stands one base away.

Genomic DNA was extracted from sorted cells with the Quick-DNA Microprep Kit. TCRbeta DNA was amplified with the immunoSEQ hsTCRbeta kit following the manufacturer's protocol. An Illumina MiSeq instrument was used to sequence the TCRbeta libraries. In the authors' own workflow: Once out-of-frame sequences had been removed, 2 million to 2.5 million distinct TCRbeta sequences were left, which works out to an average of roughly 72,000 per individual. Each individual was scored according to the count of 164 previously reported CMV-associated TCRbeta sequences and the total productive distinct TCRbeta count. A beta-binomial model was reimplemented in Python, and random forests from scikit-learn, run with default parameters, were trained on data from the US cohort. On the Belgian cohort, classifier performance was reported as the median AUC, along with percentile confidence intervals, across 10,000 bootstrap iterations. Imported from immuneACCESS, the table was reduced by TCRdb to in-frame sequences with V and J called. These copies leave out some clones; in studies compared against another copy, an unresolved V gene accounts for under half, and the cause of the remainder is not known. Clone size and the V and J calls come from that table; the DNA yielded D and trimming. A total of some 60,000 clones appear in this sample, about 70% of them only once. Over 2% of the sample lies in the top ten.

A FACSAria II was used to sort memory CD4+ T cells, defined as single viable CD3+CD4+CD8-CD45RO+ cells. CMV serostatus was determined using a Roche Elecsys assay that detects serum IgG against CMV pp150, pp28, p38 and p52. After thawing, total CD4+ T cells were enriched by positive selection with CD4 magnetic microbeads. The samples came from a separate study whose specific focus was interrogating the CD4+ T cell memory repertoire. Peripheral blood mononuclear cells were isolated and cryopreserved following standard operating procedures; serum was stored at -80 °C. CD3-PerCP (BW264/56), CD4-APC (RPA-T4), CD45RO-PE (UCHT1) and CD8-Pacific Orange (3B5) antibodies were used for staining, and non-viable cells were excluded with Sytox blue.

The V gene is TRBV5-6 and the J gene is TRBJ2-3; the D region may be TRBD1 or TRBD2, each matching 6 bases equally. The sequence derives from an adult in good health and CMV-seropositive. The material sequenced was memory CD4+ T cells from blood. The CDR3 is CASSLRGQGADTQYF. The DNA is as follows: TGTGCCAGCAGCTTGCGGGGGCAAGGGGCAGATACGCAGTATTTT.